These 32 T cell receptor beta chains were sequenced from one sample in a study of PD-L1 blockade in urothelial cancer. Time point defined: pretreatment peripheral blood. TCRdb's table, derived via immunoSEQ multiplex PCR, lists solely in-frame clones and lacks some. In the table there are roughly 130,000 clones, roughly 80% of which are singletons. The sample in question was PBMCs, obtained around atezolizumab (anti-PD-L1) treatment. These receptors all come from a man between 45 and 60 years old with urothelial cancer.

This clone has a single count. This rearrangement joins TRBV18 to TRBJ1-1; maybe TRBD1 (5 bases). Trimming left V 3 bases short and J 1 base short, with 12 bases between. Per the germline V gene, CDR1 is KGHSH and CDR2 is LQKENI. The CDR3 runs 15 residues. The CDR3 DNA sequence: TGTGCCAGCTCACCCTCCCTTACAGGGAACACTGAAGCTTTCTTT. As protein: CASSPSLTGNTEAFF.

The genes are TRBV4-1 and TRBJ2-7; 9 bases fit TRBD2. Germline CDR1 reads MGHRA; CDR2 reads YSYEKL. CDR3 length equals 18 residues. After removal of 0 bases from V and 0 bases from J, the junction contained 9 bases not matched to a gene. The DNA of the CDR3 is TGCGCCAGCAGCCAAGATGCGAGGCTAGCGGGGACCTCCTACGAGCAGTACTTC. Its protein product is CASSQDARLAGTSYEQYF.

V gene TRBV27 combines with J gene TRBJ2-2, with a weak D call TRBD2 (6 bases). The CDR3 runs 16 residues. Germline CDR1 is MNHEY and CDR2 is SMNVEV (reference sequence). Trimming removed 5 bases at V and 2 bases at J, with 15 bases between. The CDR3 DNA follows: TGTGCCAGCAGTGGCACCGGGACTTATAACACCGGGGAGCTGTTTTTT. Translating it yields CASSGTGTYNTGELFF.

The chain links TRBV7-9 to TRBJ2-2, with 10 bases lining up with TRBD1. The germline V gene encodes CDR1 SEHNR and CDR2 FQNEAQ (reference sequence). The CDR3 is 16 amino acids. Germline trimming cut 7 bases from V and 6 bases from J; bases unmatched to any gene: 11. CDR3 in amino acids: CASTPRTGGLPGELFF. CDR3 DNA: TGTGCCAGCACCCCCCGGACAGGGGGACTTCCCGGGGAGCTGTTTTTT.

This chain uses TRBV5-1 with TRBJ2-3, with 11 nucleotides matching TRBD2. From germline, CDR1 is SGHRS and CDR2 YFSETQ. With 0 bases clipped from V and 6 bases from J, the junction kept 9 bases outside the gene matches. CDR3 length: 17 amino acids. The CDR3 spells CASSLERLAGQGDTQYF. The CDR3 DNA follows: TGCGCCAGCAGCTTGGAGCGACTAGCGGGGCAAGGGGATACGCAGTATTTT. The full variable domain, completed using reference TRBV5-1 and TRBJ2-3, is KAGVTQTPRYLIKTRGQQVTLSCSPISGHRSVSWYQQTPGQGLQFLFEYFSETQRNKGNFPGRFSGRQFSNSRSEMNVSTLELGDSALYLCASSLERLAGQGDTQYFGPGTRLTVL.

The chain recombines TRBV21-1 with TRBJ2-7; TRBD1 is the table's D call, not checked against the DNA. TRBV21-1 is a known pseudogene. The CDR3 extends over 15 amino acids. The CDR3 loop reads CASSITRDRVREQYF. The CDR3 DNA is TGTGCCAGCAGCATCACCCGGGACAGGGTTCGCGAGCAGTACTTC.

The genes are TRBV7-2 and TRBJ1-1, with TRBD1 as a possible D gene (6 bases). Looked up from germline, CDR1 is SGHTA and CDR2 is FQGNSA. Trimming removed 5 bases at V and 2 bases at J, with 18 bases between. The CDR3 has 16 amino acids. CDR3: CASSPGARGGNTEAFF. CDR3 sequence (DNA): TGTGCCAGCAGCCCTGGGGCCCGAGGGGGTAACACTGAAGCTTTCTTT.

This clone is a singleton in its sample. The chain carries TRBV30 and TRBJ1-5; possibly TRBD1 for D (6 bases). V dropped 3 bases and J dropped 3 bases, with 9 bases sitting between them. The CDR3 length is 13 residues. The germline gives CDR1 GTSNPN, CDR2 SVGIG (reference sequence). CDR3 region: CAWSGDINQPQHF. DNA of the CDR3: TGTGCCTGGAGCGGGGACATCAATCAGCCCCAGCATTTT.

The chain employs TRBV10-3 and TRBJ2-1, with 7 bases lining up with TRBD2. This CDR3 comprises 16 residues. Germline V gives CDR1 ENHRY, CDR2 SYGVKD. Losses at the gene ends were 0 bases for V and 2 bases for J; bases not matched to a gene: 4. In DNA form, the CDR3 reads TGTGCCATCAGTGAGTCGGCGGGACTAACCTACAATGAGCAGTTCTTC. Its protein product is CAISESAGLTYNEQFF.

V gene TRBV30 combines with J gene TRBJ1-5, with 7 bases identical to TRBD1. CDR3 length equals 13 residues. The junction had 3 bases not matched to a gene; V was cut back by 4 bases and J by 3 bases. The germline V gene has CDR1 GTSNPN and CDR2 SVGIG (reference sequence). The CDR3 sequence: CAWKGQPNQPQHF. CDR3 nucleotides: TGTGCCTGGAAGGGACAGCCCAATCAGCCCCAGCATTTT.

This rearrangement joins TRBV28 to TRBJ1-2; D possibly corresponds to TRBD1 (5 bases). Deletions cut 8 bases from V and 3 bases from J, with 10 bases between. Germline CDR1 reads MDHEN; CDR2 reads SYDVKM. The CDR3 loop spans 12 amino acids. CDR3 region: CASYQGYYGYTF. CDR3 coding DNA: TGTGCCAGCTATCAGGGTTACTATGGCTACACCTTC.

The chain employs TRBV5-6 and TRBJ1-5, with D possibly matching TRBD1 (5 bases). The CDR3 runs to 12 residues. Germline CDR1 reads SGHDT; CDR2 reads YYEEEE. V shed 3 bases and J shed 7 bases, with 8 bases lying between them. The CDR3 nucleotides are TGTGCCAGCAGCTGGGGCATGCAGCCCCAGCATTTT. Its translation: CASSWGMQPQHF.

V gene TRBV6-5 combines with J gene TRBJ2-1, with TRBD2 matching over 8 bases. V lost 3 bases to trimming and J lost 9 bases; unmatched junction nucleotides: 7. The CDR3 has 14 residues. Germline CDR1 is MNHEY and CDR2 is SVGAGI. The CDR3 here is CASSYFGGVAEQFF. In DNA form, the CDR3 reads TGTGCCAGCAGTTATTTCGGGGGGGTGGCTGAGCAGTTCTTC.

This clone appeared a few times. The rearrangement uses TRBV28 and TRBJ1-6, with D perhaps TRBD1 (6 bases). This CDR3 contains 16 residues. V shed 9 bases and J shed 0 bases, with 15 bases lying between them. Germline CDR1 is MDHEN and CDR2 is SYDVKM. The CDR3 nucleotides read TGTGCCAGTACACGTCCGGACAGCTCCTATAATTCACCCCTCCACTTT. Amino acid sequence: CASTRPDSSYNSPLHF. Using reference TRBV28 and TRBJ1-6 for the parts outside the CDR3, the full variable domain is DVKVTQSSRYLVKRTGEKVFLECVQDMDHENMFWYRQDPGLGLRLIYFSYDVKMKEKGDIPEGYSVSREKKERFSLILESASTNQTSMYLCASTRPDSSYNSPLHFGNGTRLTVT.

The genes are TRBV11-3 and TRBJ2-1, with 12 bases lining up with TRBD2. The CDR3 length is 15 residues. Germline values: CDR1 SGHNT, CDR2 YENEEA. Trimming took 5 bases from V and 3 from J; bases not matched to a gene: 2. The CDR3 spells CASSRGLAGYNEQFF. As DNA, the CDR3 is TGTGCCAGCAGCCGGGGACTAGCGGGCTACAATGAGCAGTTCTTC.

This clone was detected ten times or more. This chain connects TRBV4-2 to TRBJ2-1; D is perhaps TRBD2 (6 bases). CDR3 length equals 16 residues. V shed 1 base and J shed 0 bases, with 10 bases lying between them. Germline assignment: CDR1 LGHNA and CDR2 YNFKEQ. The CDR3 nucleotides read TGTGCCAGCAGCCAAGGGGGGACTTCCTCCTACAATGAGCAGTTCTTC. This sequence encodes CASSQGGTSSYNEQFF.

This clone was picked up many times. CDR3 DNA: TGTGCCAGTAGTATGAGAGTAGCTCTGAGTGAGACCCAGTACTTC. Its translation: CASSMRVALSETQYF. The chain is built from TRBV19 and TRBJ2-5; D is ambiguous. The CDR3 totals 15 residues. V lost 3 bases and J lost 5, with 16 bases in between. Germline lookup yields CDR1 LNHDA and CDR2 SQIVND (reference sequence).

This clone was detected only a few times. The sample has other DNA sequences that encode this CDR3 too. The CDR3 DNA sequence: TGTGCCAGCACCGACATTAACACCGGGGAGCTGTTTTTT. Its translation is CASTDINTGELFF. The J gene is TRBJ2-2, the V gene TRBV6-1; no reliable D call. This CDR3 spans 13 amino acids. Germline V gene lookup returns CDR1 MNHNS and CDR2 SASEGT. Trimming pared 7 bases from V and 2 bases from J, leaving 8 bases between.

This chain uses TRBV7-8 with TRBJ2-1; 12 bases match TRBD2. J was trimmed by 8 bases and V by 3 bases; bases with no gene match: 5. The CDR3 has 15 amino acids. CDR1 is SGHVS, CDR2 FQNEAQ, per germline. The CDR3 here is CASSFSSGRAHEQFF. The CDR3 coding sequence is TGTGCCAGCAGCTTTTCTAGCGGGAGGGCCCATGAGCAGTTCTTC. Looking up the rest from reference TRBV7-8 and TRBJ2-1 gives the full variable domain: GAGVSQSPRYKVAKRGQDVALRCDPISGHVSLFWYQQALGQGPEFLTYFQNEAQLDKSGLPSDRFFAERPEGSVSTLKIQRTQQEDSAVYLCASSFSSGRAHEQFFGPGTRLTVL.

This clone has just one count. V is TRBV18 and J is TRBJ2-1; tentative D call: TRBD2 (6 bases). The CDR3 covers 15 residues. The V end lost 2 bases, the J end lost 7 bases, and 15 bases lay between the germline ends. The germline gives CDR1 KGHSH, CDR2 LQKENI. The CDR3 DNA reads TGTGCCAGCTCACCATTAACTCTAAGCGGGAATGAGCAGTTCTTC. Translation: CASSPLTLSGNEQFF.

DNA of the CDR3: TGCGCCAGCAGCTGGGGGGGTATCAACACTGAAGCTTTCTTT. Translating gives CASSWGGINTEAFF. J is TRBJ1-1 and V is TRBV5-1; D is perhaps TRBD1 (5 bases). Trimming removed 3 bases at V and 2 bases at J, with 11 bases between. This CDR3 region has 14 residues. Germline CDR1 SGHRS, CDR2 YFSETQ.

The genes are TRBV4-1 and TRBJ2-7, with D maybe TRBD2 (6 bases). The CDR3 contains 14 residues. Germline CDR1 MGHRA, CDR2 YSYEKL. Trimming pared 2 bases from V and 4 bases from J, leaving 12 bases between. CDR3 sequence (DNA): TGCGCCAGCAGCCAACTGGAGGGGTTATACGAGCAGTACTTC. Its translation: CASSQLEGLYEQYF.

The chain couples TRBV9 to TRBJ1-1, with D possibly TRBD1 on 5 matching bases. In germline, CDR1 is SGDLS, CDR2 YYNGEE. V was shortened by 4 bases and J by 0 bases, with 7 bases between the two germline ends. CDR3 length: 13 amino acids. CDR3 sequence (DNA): TGTGCCAGCAGCACAGGATTGAACACTGAAGCTTTCTTT. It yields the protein CASSTGLNTEAFF.

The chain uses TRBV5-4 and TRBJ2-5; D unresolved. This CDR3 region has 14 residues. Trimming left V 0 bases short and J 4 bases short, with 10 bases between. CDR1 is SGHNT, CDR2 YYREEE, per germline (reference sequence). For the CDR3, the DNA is TGTGCCAGCAGCTTGGACACGCATGGAGAGACCCAGTACTTC. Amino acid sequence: CASSLDTHGETQYF.

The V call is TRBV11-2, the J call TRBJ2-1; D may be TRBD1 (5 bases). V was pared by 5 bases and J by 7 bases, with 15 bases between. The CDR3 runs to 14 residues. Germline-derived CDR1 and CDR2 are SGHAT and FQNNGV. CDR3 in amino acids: CASSPQAGWNEQFF. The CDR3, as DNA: TGTGCCAGCAGCCCCCAGGCAGGGTGGAATGAGCAGTTCTTC.

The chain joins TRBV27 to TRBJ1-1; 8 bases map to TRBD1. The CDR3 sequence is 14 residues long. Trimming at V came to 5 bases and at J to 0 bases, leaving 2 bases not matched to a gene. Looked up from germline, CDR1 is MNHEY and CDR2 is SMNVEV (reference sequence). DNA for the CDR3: TGTGCCAGCAGTCGACAGGGGATGAACACTGAAGCTTTCTTT. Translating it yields CASSRQGMNTEAFF.

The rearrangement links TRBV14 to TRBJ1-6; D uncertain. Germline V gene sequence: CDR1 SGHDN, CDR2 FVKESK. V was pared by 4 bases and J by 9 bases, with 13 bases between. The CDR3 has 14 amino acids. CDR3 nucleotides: TGTGCCAGCAGCCTCTGGAGGACGGCTTCACCCCTCCACTTT. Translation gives CASSLWRTASPLHF.

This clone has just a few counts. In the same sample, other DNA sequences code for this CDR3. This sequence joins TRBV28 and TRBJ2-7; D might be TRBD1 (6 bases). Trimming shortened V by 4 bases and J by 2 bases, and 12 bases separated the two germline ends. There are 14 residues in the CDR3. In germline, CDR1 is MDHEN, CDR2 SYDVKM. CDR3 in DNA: TGTGCCAGCAGTTCGGGACAAGGGCCCTACGAGCAGTACTTC. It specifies CASSSGQGPYEQYF.

As DNA, the CDR3 is TGTGCCAGCAGCCCCCGCGGGTCAGGCACAGATACGCAGTATTTT. This sequence encodes CASSPRGSGTDTQYF. This chain connects TRBV9 to TRBJ2-3; D may be TRBD2 (5 bases). The V gene lost 4 bases and the J gene lost 1 base, with 13 bases spanning the gap. The CDR3 covers 15 residues. Germline V gene data show CDR1 as SGDLS and CDR2 as YYNGEE.

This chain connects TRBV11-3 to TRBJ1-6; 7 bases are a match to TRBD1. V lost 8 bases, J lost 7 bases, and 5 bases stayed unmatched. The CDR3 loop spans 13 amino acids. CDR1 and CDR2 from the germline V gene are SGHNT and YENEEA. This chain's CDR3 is CASYRGGNSPLHF. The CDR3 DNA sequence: TGTGCCAGCTACAGGGGTGGCAATTCACCCCTCCACTTT.

In DNA form, the CDR3 reads TGTGCCATCAGTGAGGCCGGGACTTCCTACGAGCAGTACTTC. It is translated as CAISEAGTSYEQYF. V usage is TRBV10-3 and J usage is TRBJ2-7; tentatively, D is TRBD2 (6 bases). V was shortened by 2 bases and J by 1 base, with 9 bases between the two germline ends. In germline, CDR1 is ENHRY, CDR2 SYGVKD. There are 14 residues in the CDR3.

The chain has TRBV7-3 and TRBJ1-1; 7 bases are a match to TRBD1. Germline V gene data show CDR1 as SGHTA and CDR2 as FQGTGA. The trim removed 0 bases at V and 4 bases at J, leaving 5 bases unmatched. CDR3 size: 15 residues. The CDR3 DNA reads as TGTGCCAGCAGCTTAACCGCCGACAGGGCCACTGAAGCTTTCTTT. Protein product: CASSLTADRATEAFF.